Sequencing of this T cell receptor (beta chain) was carried out in a study of early T cells in non-severe SARS-CoV-2 infection. Whole-study context: Investigators sequenced bulk RNA drawn from unsorted whole blood, and chains remained unpaired.

Attachment of unique molecular identifiers was made to individual cDNA molecules. TCRdb independently ran MiXCR on the 5' RACE reads; one entry per CDR3 protein. The sample consists of approximately 79,000 distinct CDR3 sequences, around 13% of them appearing once. Germline CDR1 and CDR2: LGHNA and YNFKEQ. V was trimmed by 1 base and J by 5 bases, leaving 17 bases between them. The CDR3 runs to 16 residues. Broader study findings: VDJdb matching favored anti-spike CD8 responses, missing private and CD4 specificities.

Worth noting for this clonotype: Antigen unknown.

Material for sequencing was whole blood. The sequence was obtained from an adult who was a healthcare worker with PCR-confirmed SARS-CoV-2 infection or an uninfected control (not recorded which). V gene TRBV4-2 combines with J gene TRBJ1-1; possibly TRBD1 for D (6 bases). CDR3 coding DNA: TGTGCCAGCAGCCAAGGTGGGGGCCGTGTCGTGACTGAAGCTTTCTTT. Translation: CASSQGGGRVVTEAFF.